The 11 T cell receptor beta chains below come from one sample, sequenced in a study of blood T cell repertoires in COVID-19. Sequencing used immunoSEQ multiplex PCR; TCRdb keeps in-frame clones, though not all of them. The sample yields about 300,000 clones, about nine tenths seen once. Sequencing was performed on peripheral blood. The receptor set was obtained from a young woman with COVID-19, enrolled during active disease.

V is TRBV6-5 and J is TRBJ2-5; 8 bases align to TRBD1. J lost 5 bases, V lost 3 bases, and 8 bases had no gene match. CDR3 length: 15 amino acids. Looked up from germline, CDR1 is MNHEY and CDR2 is SVGAGI. For the CDR3, the DNA is TGTGCCAGCAGTTATTCCGGACAGGGCTCGGAGACCCAGTACTTC. Translation gives CASSYSGQGSETQYF.

The V gene is TRBV28, the J gene TRBJ2-2; 10 bases are shared with TRBD1. Germline assignment: CDR1 MDHEN and CDR2 SYDVKM. There are 17 residues in the CDR3. V was clipped by 4 bases and J by 1 base; unmatched bases: 6. The CDR3 DNA sequence: TGTGCCAGCAGTTCCGGGACAGGGGCCCTGAACACCGGGGAGCTGTTTTTT. This sequence encodes CASSSGTGALNTGELFF.

This clone was detected only once. The rearrangement joins TRBV7-9 to TRBJ1-1, with D uncertain. This CDR3 region has 12 residues. V was shortened by 4 bases and J by 1 base, with 4 bases between the two germline ends. Germline V gene sequence: CDR1 SEHNR, CDR2 FQNEAQ (reference sequence). The CDR3 region is CASSSWNTEAFF. The CDR3 nucleotides read TGTGCCAGCAGCTCGTGGAACACTGAAGCTTTCTTT.

The table lists this clone with a count of one. V gene TRBV5-1 combines with J gene TRBJ2-7; TRBD2 aligns across 7 bases. V shed 4 bases and J 1 base; nucleotides not matched to a gene: 8. CDR1 is SGHRS, CDR2 YFSETQ, per germline. The CDR3 is made up of 15 amino acids. The CDR3 coding sequence is TGCGCCAGCAGCCTCCCGGGGGAGGGGTCCTACGAGCAGTACTTC. Translation gives CASSLPGEGSYEQYF.

This clone was seen only once. The V call is TRBV9, the J call TRBJ1-1; D not resolved. CDR1 SGDLS and CDR2 YYNGEE come from the germline V gene. Trimming removed 0 bases from V and 3 bases from J, with 9 bases in between. CDR3 length: 14 amino acids. The CDR3 sequence is CASSVEGRDTEAFF. The CDR3 DNA is TGTGCCAGCAGCGTAGAAGGGAGGGACACTGAAGCTTTCTTT.

The chain combines TRBV6-1 with TRBJ2-5; D is unresolved. Trimming took off 2 bases at V and 4 bases at J, with 2 bases between the two ends. The CDR3 is 11 amino acids. The germline V gene has CDR1 MNHNS and CDR2 SASEGT. The DNA for the CDR3 is TGTGCCAGCAGTGAACTAGAGACCCAGTACTTC. Its protein product is CASSELETQYF.

The CDR3 loop reads CASSSTGAKDLIYGYTF. The CDR3 nucleotides read TGTGCCAGCAGCTCGACAGGGGCTAAGGACCTAATCTATGGCTACACCTTC. The rearrangement joins TRBV5-6 to TRBJ1-2, with 8 bases aligning to TRBD1. J lost 4 bases, V lost 3 bases, and 14 bases had no gene match. The germline V gene has CDR1 SGHDT and CDR2 YYEEEE. CDR3 size: 17 residues. Full variable domain (remainder filled in from reference TRBV5-6 and TRBJ1-2): DAGVTQSPTHLIKTRGQQVTLRCSPKSGHDTVSWYQQALGQGPQFIFQYYEEEERQRGNFPDRFSGHQFPNYSSELNVNALLLGDSALYLCASSSTGAKDLIYGYTFGSGTRLTVV.

The V and J genes are TRBV20-1 and TRBJ2-1; TRBD2 matches at 7 bases. The V gene's germline CDR1 is DFQATT and CDR2 SNEGSKA (reference sequence). This CDR3 is built from 17 residues. V dropped 3 bases and J dropped 0; count of bases not matched to a gene: 11. This chain's CDR3 is CSASDSGGYASYNEQFF. In DNA form, the CDR3 reads TGCAGTGCTAGTGACTCGGGAGGATATGCCTCCTACAATGAGCAGTTCTTC.

V and J are TRBV19 and TRBJ1-1, with no clear D. The germline gives CDR1 LNHDA, CDR2 SQIVND (reference sequence). V lost 5 bases and J lost 2, with 15 bases in between. CDR3 length: 15 amino acids. CDR3 nucleotides: TGTGCCAGTAGTCCAGGTCCATCCCATAACACTGAAGCTTTCTTT. Translation: CASSPGPSHNTEAFF.

The gene calls are TRBV14 and TRBJ1-1; D unresolved. The germline CDR1 and CDR2 sequences are SGHDN and FVKESK. Between the trimmed V and J ends, which lost 6 bases and 2 bases, there was a span of 13 bases. The CDR3 is made up of 14 amino acids. CDR3 sequence reads: CASRAGVRNTEAFF. The CDR3 coding sequence is TGTGCCAGCAGAGCCGGGGTTCGAAACACTGAAGCTTTCTTT.

The rearrangement joins TRBV21-1 to TRBJ1-2; the DNA was not compared with TRBD1, the D call given in the table. TRBV21-1 is shown as a pseudogene. This CDR3 is built from 15 residues. The CDR3 spells CASSKPDRGEGGYTF. The CDR3 DNA follows: TGTGCCAGCAGCAAGCCGGACAGGGGAGAAGGGGGCTACACCTTC.